A single sample is the source of the 32 T cell receptor beta chains below, sequenced in a study of glioma-infiltrating T cells. TCR alpha and beta CDR3 regions were amplified from RNA using iRepertoire nested multiplex PCR. TCRdb recomputed calls from the multiplex PCR reads with MiXCR, one row per CDR3 protein. The repertoire holds about 380,000 distinct CDR3 sequences, with about two fifths as singletons. The sample comprised glioma tissue, nonneoplastic brain tissue, or PBMCs (not recorded which). The source is a human donor with low-grade glioma or glioblastoma, undergoing nonglioma brain surgery, or in good health (not recorded which).

The rearrangement joins TRBV7-3 to TRBJ1-1; 8 bases match TRBD1. The CDR3 length is 13 residues. Germline-derived CDR1 and CDR2 are SGHTA and FQGTGA. V dropped 4 bases and J dropped 4; count of bases not matched to a gene: 2. CDR3 coding DNA: TGTGCCAGCAGCTCCGGACAGGGCACTGAAGCTTTCTTT. It is translated as CASSSGQGTEAFF. The variable domain in full, with the rest retrieved from reference TRBV7-3 and TRBJ1-1, is GAGVSQTPSNKVTEKGKYVELRCDPISGHTALYWYRQSLGQGPEFLIYFQGTGAADDSGLPNDRFFAVRPEGSVSTLKIQRTERGDSAVYLCASSSGQGTEAFFGQGTRLTVV.

This clonotype came up a few times. The chain couples TRBV4-3 to TRBJ2-3; 8 bases line up with TRBD2. The CDR3 extends over 18 amino acids. V shed 0 bases and J 4 bases; nucleotides not matched to a gene: 12. Germline assignment: CDR1 LGHNA and CDR2 YSLEER. In nucleotides, the CDR3 is TGCGCCAGCAGCCAAGATCTGGCCAGCGGGAGTAATGCAGATACGCAGTATTTT. The encoded protein is CASSQDLASGSNADTQYF.

This clonotype occurred a few times. The gene calls are TRBV4-2 and TRBJ2-1, with TRBD2 identical over 7 bases. Germline CDR1 is LGHNA and CDR2 is YNFKEQ. The CDR3 contains 15 residues. Trimming removed 3 bases from V and 15 bases from J; junction bases left unmatched: 17. The CDR3 sequence is CASSHPDGARELPFF. DNA for the CDR3: TGTGCCAGCAGCCACCCGGACGGGGCGCGGGAGTTGCCGTTCTTC.

This clonotype came up a few times. V is TRBV12-3 or TRBV12-4 and J is TRBJ2-3; D ambiguous. V lost 3 bases to trimming and J lost 0 bases, with 7 bases between them. The CDR3 covers 14 residues. The CDR3 region has the DNA TGTGCCAGCAGTTTCGCGGACAGCACAGATACGCAGTATTTT. Amino acid sequence: CASSFADSTDTQYF.

This clonotype turned up a few times. J is TRBJ1-6 and V is TRBV7-3, with D perhaps matching TRBD1 (5 bases). Trimming cost V 4 bases and J 7 bases, with 11 bases left between them. Germline values: CDR1 SGHTA, CDR2 FQGTGA. The CDR3 has 14 amino acids. CDR3 sequence reads: CASSSGPRNSPLHF. The DNA for the CDR3 is TGTGCCAGCAGCTCGGGACCAAGGAATTCACCCCTCCACTTT. Combining the CDR3 with reference TRBV7-3 and TRBJ1-6 gives the whole variable domain GAGVSQTPSNKVTEKGKYVELRCDPISGHTALYWYRQSLGQGPEFLIYFQGTGAADDSGLPNDRFFAVRPEGSVSTLKIQRTERGDSAVYLCASSSGPRNSPLHFGNGTRLTVT.

For this clonotype: A much more abundant neighbour one base away suggests this may be a read error. The chain uses TRBV27 and TRBJ2-7; the D call may be TRBD1 or TRBD2 (5 bases each). The CDR3 runs 13 residues. Germline loops: CDR1 MNHEY, CDR2 SMNVEV (reference sequence). The CDR3 DNA reads TGTGTCAGCACCAGGCATGGGGGCTACGAGCAGTACTTC. Translating it yields CVSTRHGGYEQYF.

This clonotype was seen a few times. This rearrangement joins TRBV20-1 to TRBJ2-7, with 7 bases that match TRBD2. Germline-derived CDR1 and CDR2 are DFQATT and SNEGSKA (reference sequence). This CDR3 is 15 amino acids long. Trimming removed 2 bases from V and 4 bases from J; junction bases left unmatched: 11. The CDR3 DNA sequence: TGCAGTGCTAGAACTTTAGCGGGTGATCATTACGAGCAGTACTTC. Translation: CSARTLAGDHYEQYF.

The CDR3 DNA is TGCGCCAGCAGCCAAGAACAGTTTAGCAATCAGCCCCAGCATTTT. Its translation is CASSQEQFSNQPQHF. V and J are TRBV4-1 and TRBJ1-5; D uncertain. Between the trimmed V and J ends, which lost 0 bases and 0 bases, there was a span of 6 bases. This CDR3 region has 15 residues. Germline V gene data show CDR1 as MGHRA and CDR2 as YSYEKL.

Regarding this clonotype: Since a much larger clone is just one base distant, this may be a read error. This chain connects TRBV27 to TRBJ1-1; no clear D gene. The CDR3 is made up of 13 amino acids. Germline V gene data show CDR1 as MNHEY and CDR2 as SMNVEV (reference sequence). For the CDR3, the DNA is TGTGCCAGCAGTTTTAGTCGGAACGCTGAAGCTTTCTTT. Protein product: CASSFSRNAEAFF.

This clonotype was recorded a few times. CDR3 in DNA: TGCAGTGCTAGTCCCACGCCGTGGGCTGACGTCCAAGAGACCCAGTACTTC. This encodes CSASPTPWADVQETQYF. V and J are TRBV20-1 and TRBJ2-5, with unresolved D. Germline CDR1 is DFQATT and CDR2 is SNEGSKA (reference sequence). This CDR3 has 17 residues. Trimming left V 3 bases short and J 1 base short, with 21 bases between.

This chain uses TRBV7-2 with TRBJ2-1; 7 bases line up with TRBD1. Germline CDR1 and CDR2: SGHTA and FQGNSA. This CDR3 has 14 amino acids. V was pared by 1 base and J by 4 bases, with 1 base of the junction left unmatched. The CDR3 loop is CASSLEGQYNEQFF. CDR3 bases: TGTGCCAGCAGCTTAGAGGGACAGTACAATGAGCAGTTCTTC. Full variable domain (outside the CDR3, taken from reference TRBV7-2 and TRBJ2-1): GAGVSQSPSNKVTEKGKDVELRCDPISGHTALYWYRQSLGQGLEFLIYFQGNSAPDKSGLPSDRFSAERTGGSVSTLTIQRTQQEDSAVYLCASSLEGQYNEQFFGPGTRLTVL.

In the case of this clonotype: The germline gene is not matched at one end of the junction; a read error may be the cause. This chain uses TRBV6-1 with TRBJ2-2; TRBD2 agrees at 9 bases. The CDR3 sequence is 15 residues long. Germline loops: CDR1 MNHNS, CDR2 SASEGT. This CDR3 is CASSRLAANTGELSF. The CDR3 DNA sequence: TGTGCCAGCAGTCGACTAGCGGCGAACACCGGGGAGCTGTCTTTT.

The chain carries TRBV7-9 and TRBJ2-3, with no clear D. Germline values: CDR1 SEHNR, CDR2 FQNEAQ (reference sequence). CDR3 length: 14 amino acids. Trimming removed 1 base from V and 5 bases from J, with 10 bases in between. CDR3 coding DNA: TGTGCCAGCAGCTTAGAAAAGGCTCGAGATACGCAGTATTTT. It is translated as CASSLEKARDTQYF.

This chain connects TRBV5-1 to TRBJ2-3; 11 nucleotides line up with TRBD2. J was trimmed by 6 bases and V by 5 bases; bases with no gene match: 5. The germline CDR1 and CDR2 sequences are SGHRS and YFSETQ. The CDR3 contains 14 residues. CDR3: CASRTSGASDTQYF. CDR3 sequence (DNA): TGCGCCAGCAGGACTAGCGGGGCTTCGGATACGCAGTATTTT.

This clonotype appeared many times. The rearrangement uses TRBV6-2 or TRBV6-3 and TRBJ2-1; TRBD1 might be the D (6 bases). Deletions cut 6 bases from V and 5 bases from J, with 11 bases between. The CDR3 is 13 residues long. In germline, CDR1 is MNHEY, CDR2 SVGEGT. As DNA, the CDR3 is TGTGCCAGCAGAGATACAGGGAACAATGAGCAGTTCTTC. Protein: CASRDTGNNEQFF.

The sample holds one count of this clonotype. This rearrangement joins TRBV5-4 to TRBJ2-7; 8 bases line up with TRBD2. V shed 1 base, J shed 3 bases, and the junction held 3 bases outside the gene matches. CDR3 length: 14 amino acids. Germline V lookup: CDR1 SGHNT, CDR2 YYREEE (reference sequence). The CDR3 bases are TGTGCCAGCAGCTTGCCTAGCGGGCGCTACGAGCAGTACTTC. Protein product: CASSLPSGRYEQYF.

A word on this clonotype: A much bigger clone sits one base away, suggesting this may be a read error. Without the conserved terminal phenylalanine or tryptophan, this CDR3 likely stems from a read error. The chain is built from TRBV6-5 and TRBJ2-7; 9 bases line up with TRBD1. The germline V gene encodes CDR1 MNHEY and CDR2 SVGAGI. The J segment lost 2 bases and the V segment lost 6 bases, leaving 5 bases of the junction unmatched. CDR3 length equals 14 residues. The CDR3 DNA reads as TGTGCCAGCAGCGACAGGGGGGTCGCCTACGAGCAGTACTTG. It translates to CASSDRGVAYEQYL.

This clonotype was observed a few times. J is TRBJ2-1 and V is TRBV20-1; the match to TRBD2 covers 9 bases. The germline gives CDR1 DFQATT, CDR2 SNEGSKA (reference sequence). This CDR3 spans 15 amino acids. J gave up 12 bases and V 5 bases, and 17 bases lay outside the gene matches. The CDR3 region is CSAPRGSGRTIAQFF. The CDR3 region has the DNA TGCAGTGCTCCCCGGGGAAGCGGGAGGACGATTGCGCAGTTCTTC.

CDR3 region: CASSLAAMGEQFF. CDR3 DNA sequence: TGTGCCAGCAGCTTAGCGGCCATGGGGGAGCAGTTCTTC. The J gene is TRBJ2-1, the V gene TRBV7-2; no clear D gene. Trimming removed 0 bases at V and 10 bases at J, with 10 bases between. The CDR3 is 13 residues long. Germline V gene data show CDR1 as SGHTA and CDR2 as FQGNSA. Together with reference TRBV7-2 and TRBJ2-1, the CDR3 gives the full variable domain: GAGVSQSPSNKVTEKGKDVELRCDPISGHTALYWYRQSLGQGLEFLIYFQGNSAPDKSGLPSDRFSAERTGGSVSTLTIQRTQQEDSAVYLCASSLAAMGEQFFGPGTRLTVL.

The V gene is TRBV5-1, the J gene TRBJ2-3; D may be TRBD2 (5 bases). V lost 2 bases and J 0 bases, leaving 10 bases between the germline ends. CDR3 size: 15 residues. In germline, CDR1 is SGHRS, CDR2 YFSETQ. The CDR3 protein is CASSLTSSSTDTQYF. Written as DNA, the CDR3 is TGCGCCAGCAGCTTAACTAGTTCTAGCACAGATACGCAGTATTTT.

The chain joins TRBV20-1 to TRBJ2-5; 14 nucleotides agree with TRBD2. The V gene's germline CDR1 is DFQATT and CDR2 SNEGSKA (reference sequence). V lost 7 bases, J lost 4 bases, and 14 bases stayed unmatched. This CDR3 comprises 17 residues. The CDR3 DNA sequence: TGCAGTGTTACGAAACCGGGACTAGCGGGAGTCGGAGAGACCCAGTACTTC. Translating gives CSVTKPGLAGVGETQYF.

This sequence joins TRBV20-1 and TRBJ2-5, with a possible D match to TRBD2 (5 bases). The CDR3 contains 13 residues. Trimming took off 4 bases at V and 5 bases at J, with 14 bases between the two ends. Germline CDR1 DFQATT, CDR2 SNEGSKA (reference sequence). The CDR3 sequence: CSAMYGGLETQYF. The CDR3 DNA is TGCAGTGCTATGTACGGAGGTTTGGAGACCCAGTACTTC.

The chain joins TRBV15 to TRBJ1-1; perhaps TRBD1 as D (5 bases). Germline CDR1 reads LNHNV; CDR2 reads YYDKDF (reference sequence). The CDR3 length is 15 residues. V was cut by 0 bases and J by 4 bases, with 12 bases left in between. The CDR3 region has the DNA TGTGCCACCAGCAGAGATCCTACCGGGGGCACTGAAGCTTTCTTT. Amino acids: CATSRDPTGGTEAFF.

This clonotype was picked up a small number of times. This chain joins TRBV4-1 and TRBJ2-7, with 9 bases matching TRBD2. J was trimmed by 3 bases and V by 4 bases; bases with no gene match: 4. CDR3 length equals 14 residues. The V gene's germline CDR1 is MGHRA and CDR2 YSYEKL. CDR3 sequence reads: CASSPAGGLYEQYF. DNA of the CDR3: TGCGCCAGCAGCCCAGCGGGAGGCCTCTACGAGCAGTACTTC.

V is TRBV7-2 and J is TRBJ2-7, with D unclear. Germline V CDR1 and CDR2: SGHTA, FQGNSA. Deletions cut 4 bases from V and 5 bases from J, with 9 bases between. The CDR3 spans 12 residues. CDR3 DNA: TGTGCCAGCAGCTCTCTCTGGCACGAGCAGTACTTC. It encodes CASSSLWHEQYF. Complete variable domain (other parts from reference TRBV7-2 and TRBJ2-7): GAGVSQSPSNKVTEKGKDVELRCDPISGHTALYWYRQSLGQGLEFLIYFQGNSAPDKSGLPSDRFSAERTGGSVSTLTIQRTQQEDSAVYLCASSSLWHEQYFGPGTRLTVT.

As to this clonotype: A read error is possible here, since a much larger clone lies one base away. This chain uses TRBV6-5 with TRBJ2-7; a weak D match, TRBD1 (6 bases). The germline V gene encodes CDR1 MNHEY and CDR2 SVGAGI. The CDR3 contains 16 residues. The CDR3 bases are TGTGCCAGCAGTTCACACACCGACAGGACCTCCAACGAGCAGTACTTC. Protein: CASSSHTDRTSNEQYF.

Details on this clonotype: One junction end does not reproduce the germline sequence, and a read error may be involved. The chain carries TRBV4-1 and TRBJ2-7, with D possibly matching TRBD2 (5 bases). Germline CDR1 reads MGHRA; CDR2 reads YSYEKL. This CDR3 contains 14 residues. This CDR3 is CASGQDLNGMEQYF. CDR3 nucleotide sequence: TGCGCCAGCGGCCAAGATCTGAACGGGATGGAGCAGTACTTC.

The J gene is TRBJ1-5, the V gene TRBV28, with 8 nucleotides matching TRBD1. The CDR3 covers 14 residues. Germline V lookup: CDR1 MDHEN, CDR2 SYDVKM. Germline trimming cut 5 bases from V and 4 bases from J; bases unmatched to any gene: 4. The CDR3 coding sequence is TGTGCCAGCAGTCACCGACAGGGGAATCAGCCCCAGCATTTT. This gives the protein CASSHRQGNQPQHF.

This clonotype is a singleton in its sample. V usage is TRBV18 and J usage is TRBJ2-3, with a possible D match to TRBD1 (5 bases). V lost 0 bases, J lost 3 bases, and 10 bases lay in between. CDR1 and CDR2 (germline): KGHSH, LQKENI. CDR3 size: 15 residues. The CDR3 sequence is CASSPPTVRTDTQYF. DNA of the CDR3: TGTGCCAGCTCACCACCGACAGTCAGGACAGATACGCAGTATTTT.

This chain uses TRBV4-2 with TRBJ2-1; D not certain. Germline CDR1 reads LGHNA; CDR2 reads YNFKEQ. The CDR3 loop spans 14 amino acids. With 0 bases removed from V and 8 bases from J, the gap between germline ends came to 11 bases. CDR3 sequence reads: CASSQESLIDEQFF. The CDR3 DNA reads as TGTGCCAGCAGCCAAGAGTCGTTAATCGATGAGCAGTTCTTC.

The chain links TRBV20-1 to TRBJ1-2; D remains ambiguous. The CDR3 length is 13 residues. V lost 2 bases and J 5 bases, leaving 12 bases between the germline ends. The germline V gene encodes CDR1 DFQATT and CDR2 SNEGSKA (reference sequence). This chain's CDR3 is CSARTKTEYGYTF. The CDR3 nucleotides read TGCAGTGCTAGAACAAAAACGGAGTATGGCTACACCTTC.

The sample holds many counts of this clonotype. The genes are TRBV28 and TRBJ1-6; D might be TRBD1 (5 bases). Trimming removed 4 bases from V and 3 bases from J, with 10 bases in between. The CDR3 totals 15 residues. Per the germline V gene, CDR1 is MDHEN and CDR2 is SYDVKM. The CDR3 reads CASSSTGLYNSPLHF. The CDR3 nucleotides read TGTGCCAGCAGTTCCACAGGACTCTATAATTCACCCCTCCACTTT.